This entry lists 14 T cell receptor beta chains sequenced from one sample in a study of vaccination effects on CD4 cells after COVID-19. Their antigens remain unidentified. Generated by immunoSEQ multiplex PCR, the TCRdb table keeps only in-frame clones and is missing some. Altogether under 60,000 clones are present, 50% to 80% being singletons, with the ten largest covering nearly 5.5%. The authors isolated CD4+ T cells after ten to eleven days of culture. Sequencing was performed on CD4+ T cells from PBMCs cultured without peptide, taken before COVID-19 vaccination. These TCRs come from a human donor who received a COVID-19 vaccine.

The chain couples TRBV3-1 (or the pseudogene TRBV3-2) to TRBJ2-7, with 11 positions matching TRBD1. This CDR3 spans 14 amino acids. Trimming cost V 6 bases and J 4 bases; bases outside gene matches: 5. Germline CDR1 is LGHDT and CDR2 is YNNKEL (reference sequence). CDR3 residues: CASSRGTGGYEQYF. The CDR3 nucleotides read TGTGCCAGCAGTCGCGGGACAGGGGGATACGAGCAGTACTTC.

This chain joins TRBV28 and TRBJ1-6; TRBD1 matches at 10 bases. V gave up 4 bases and J gave up 4 bases; unmatched junction bases: 7. Per germline, CDR1 MDHEN and CDR2 SYDVKM. The CDR3 is made up of 17 amino acids. In DNA form, the CDR3 reads TGTGCCAGCAGTTCAGGACAGGGGGGACCTTATAATTCACCCCTCCACTTT. Encoded protein: CASSSGQGGPYNSPLHF. Full variable domain (remainder filled in from reference TRBV28 and TRBJ1-6): DVKVTQSSRYLVKRTGEKVFLECVQDMDHENMFWYRQDPGLGLRLIYFSYDVKMKEKGDIPEGYSVSREKKERFSLILESASTNQTSMYLCASSSGQGGPYNSPLHFGNGTRLTVT.

Here the CDR3 reads CASSFTRDSRGLTGELFF. The CDR3 DNA reads as TGTGCCAGCAGCTTTACCCGGGACTCTAGAGGACTCACCGGGGAGCTGTTTTTT. The rearrangement joins TRBV7-2 to TRBJ2-2, with D perhaps matching TRBD2 (6 bases). The V gene lost 3 bases and the J gene lost 4 bases, with 21 bases spanning the gap. CDR1 is SGHTA, CDR2 FQGNSA, per germline. This CDR3 region has 18 residues.

This chain uses TRBV29-1 with TRBJ1-1; TRBD1 might be the D (6 bases). Germline V gene sequence: CDR1 SQVTM, CDR2 ANQGSEA. V shed 4 bases and J shed 6 bases, with 15 bases lying between them. This CDR3 is 13 amino acids long. CDR3 protein: CSVAEGVRAEAFF. The DNA for the CDR3 is TGCAGCGTTGCAGAGGGGGTAAGGGCTGAAGCTTTCTTT.

The chain joins TRBV5-1 to TRBJ2-1, with 14 bases identical to TRBD2. The CDR3 is made up of 15 amino acids. V dropped 3 bases and J dropped 9; count of bases not matched to a gene: 5. Germline V gene lookup returns CDR1 SGHRS and CDR2 YFSETQ. The DNA of the CDR3 is TGCGCCAGCAGCTCGGGACTAGCGGGAGAGGGTGAGCAGTTCTTC. Translation: CASSSGLAGEGEQFF.

The chain is built from TRBV7-2 and TRBJ1-2; D is undetermined. The CDR3 has 14 amino acids. V lost 2 bases to trimming and J lost 2 bases, with 9 bases between them. Germline CDR1 reads SGHTA; CDR2 reads FQGNSA. This CDR3 reads CASSLNPYNYGYTF. The CDR3 DNA reads TGTGCCAGCAGCTTAAACCCCTACAACTATGGCTACACCTTC.

The genes are TRBV11-2 and TRBJ1-4; 7 bases fit TRBD1. Germline CDR1 SGHAT, CDR2 FQNNGV. The CDR3 loop spans 15 amino acids. The ends lost 7 bases at V and 3 bases at J; junction bases unmatched: 8. As DNA, the CDR3 is TGTGCCAGCACCATAACAGGGGCGGCTAATGAAAAACTGTTTTTT. This encodes CASTITGAANEKLFF.

The chain employs TRBV7-8 and TRBJ1-1; possible D gene TRBD1, 6 bases. The CDR3 totals 15 residues. The germline V gene has CDR1 SGHVS and CDR2 FQNEAQ. V lost 4 bases to trimming and J lost 10 bases, with 22 bases between them. The CDR3 DNA reads TGTGCCAGCAGCTCCACCTGGGGGGCCCCTGGGGGAGCTTTCTTT. It specifies CASSSTWGAPGGAFF.

The genes are TRBV5-4 and TRBJ1-6; TRBD1 is a possible D gene (5 bases). Trimming took 0 bases from V and 7 from J, leaving 11 bases between them. CDR3 size: 15 residues. CDR1 and CDR2 (germline): SGHNT, YYREEE (reference sequence). The CDR3 nucleotides read TGTGCCAGCAGCTTGGCCGACAGCTTAAATTCACCCCTCCACTTT. This translates into CASSLADSLNSPLHF.

The V gene is TRBV6-5, the J gene TRBJ2-2; D remains ambiguous. CDR1 and CDR2 from the germline V gene are MNHEY and SVGAGI. There are 13 residues in the CDR3. With 6 bases removed from V and 6 bases from J, the gap between germline ends came to 11 bases. This chain's CDR3 is CASRLGVSGELFF. In DNA form, the CDR3 reads TGTGCCAGCAGACTTGGGGTTTCCGGGGAGCTGTTTTTT.

This clone was counted between two and nine times. This chain joins TRBV3-1 (or the pseudogene TRBV3-2) and TRBJ2-5; the D gene is possibly TRBD2 (6 bases). Trimming removed 4 bases at V and 2 bases at J, with 11 bases between. CDR3 length: 14 residues. Germline values: CDR1 LGHDT, CDR2 YNNKEL (reference sequence). CDR3 DNA: TGTGCCAGCAGCCCCTCTAGCGCTCAAGAGACCCAGTACTTC. It specifies CASSPSSAQETQYF.

The J gene is TRBJ1-4, the V gene TRBV28; 7 nucleotides align to TRBD1. The germline CDR1 and CDR2 sequences are MDHEN and SYDVKM. The length of the CDR3 is 13 residues. V dropped 7 bases and J dropped 11; count of bases not matched to a gene: 10. The CDR3 region has the DNA TGTGCCAGCAAAGACAGGGACAAGAGGAAACTGTTTTTT. Protein sequence: CASKDRDKRKLFF.

As concerns this clone: An end of the junction does not agree with germline; a read error may underlie this. The chain recombines TRBV30 with TRBJ2-7, with 10 bases that match TRBD2. Per germline, CDR1 GTSNPN and CDR2 SVGIG (reference sequence). The CDR3 extends over 13 amino acids. The CDR3 is CAWSPAGGPSRDF. In DNA, the CDR3 is TGTGCCTGGAGCCCAGCGGGAGGGCCCTCGAGGGACTTC. The full variable domain, completed using reference TRBV30 and TRBJ2-7, is SQTIHQWPATLVQPVGSPLSLECTVEGTSNPNLYWYRQAAGRGLQLLFYSVGIGQISSEVPQNLSASRPQDRQFILSSKKLLLSDSGFYLCAWSPAGGPSRDFGPGTRLTVT.

The chain has TRBV2 and TRBJ1-2, with 7 bases lining up with TRBD1. CDR1 and CDR2 from the germline V gene are SNHLY and FYNNEI. The CDR3 is made up of 14 amino acids. J lost 8 bases, V lost 4 bases, and 10 bases had no gene match. The CDR3 DNA is TGTGCCAGCAGTGTAACAGGGGCCGCTCGGGGCTACACCTTC. Protein sequence: CASSVTGAARGYTF.